This TCR beta chain is drawn from a study of blood T cell repertoires in COVID-19. For the study at large: Specimens from acute and convalescent COVID-19 originated in the United States, Italy and Spain. The analysed material was cDNA or gDNA that came from T cells, B-cell-depleted T cells, or PBMCs.

Original analysis: Estimates of nucleated cell counts were drawn from the amplification of reference gene primers. Measured with immunoSEQ multiplex PCR; TCRdb has only the in-frame clones, and not every one. That table furnishes V, J and clone size, whereas the DNA furnished D and trimming. The data hold 120,000 or so clones, with 80% to 90% observed a single time. Germline trimming cut 1 base from V and 6 bases from J; bases unmatched to any gene: 6. The CDR3 consists of 15 residues. CDR1 SGHRS and CDR2 YFSETQ come from the germline V gene. Material: peripheral blood. This sequence originates from a woman aged 55 to 70 with acute or convalescent COVID-19. V is TRBV5-1 and J is TRBJ1-5; 8 positions agree with TRBD1. CDR3 amino acids: CASSLSGGRGQPQHF. The CDR3 DNA is TGCGCCAGCAGCTTGTCAGGGGGCAGGGGTCAGCCCCAGCATTTT.